This TCR beta chain is from a study of blood T cells in healthy people across ages. Every sample yielded at least 6 million isolated PBMCs. A second PCR of 7 to 11 cycles used a sample-barcoded 5' primer and a J-beta primer mix. TCRdb reprocessed the 5' RACE reads with MiXCR, giving one entry per CDR3 protein. Of hundreds of thousands of distinct CDR3 sequences in the sample, about 61% are singletons; the top ten hold 25% to 30%. Germline V gives CDR1 SGHNT, CDR2 YENEEA. The length of the CDR3 is 14 residues. With 5 bases clipped from V and 5 bases from J, the junction kept 9 bases outside the gene matches.

The genes are TRBV11-3 and TRBJ2-7; 7 bases are a match to TRBD2. The TCR comes from a man aged 35 to 55 in good health. The sequencing input was blood. As DNA, the CDR3 is TGTGCCAGCAGCCCCAATCGCGGGAGTAACGAGCAGTACTTC. Protein product: CASSPNRGSNEQYF.